The 23 T cell receptor beta chains below were found in one sample sequenced in a study of blood T cells in healthy people across ages. A second about 6 to 12 cycle PCR used barcoded and J-beta primers. TCRdb itself ran the 5' RACE reads through MiXCR, one entry per CDR3 protein. The sample lists 730,000 or so distinct CDR3 sequences, more than 40% occurring once. The sample comprised blood. These receptors originate from a woman aged 55-69 years in good health.

This clonotype was detected once. One base away lies a much larger clone, so this may be a sequencing read error. The chain links TRBV29-1 to TRBJ1-1, with D tentatively TRBD1 (5 bases). The CDR3 has 11 residues. Germline CDR1 SQVTM, CDR2 ANQGSEA. The CDR3 DNA reads as TGCATCGTTGAACAGGACACTGAAGCTTTCTTT. Translated, it gives CIVEQDTEAFF.

The V call is TRBV18, the J call TRBJ1-5; tentative D call: TRBD1 (6 bases). The germline V gene encodes CDR1 KGHSH and CDR2 LQKENI. V was clipped by 3 bases and J by 6 bases, with 15 bases between them. This CDR3 is 15 amino acids long. CDR3 protein: CASSPTGSQSQPQHF. CDR3 DNA: TGTGCCAGCTCACCCACAGGGTCCCAGAGTCAGCCCCAGCATTTT.

This chain joins TRBV14 and TRBJ1-4, with D unresolved. Germline V CDR1 and CDR2: SGHDN, FVKESK. The germline V and J ends were trimmed by 5 bases and 8 bases, with 15 bases remaining between them. The CDR3 runs to 14 residues. CDR3 nucleotides: TGTGCCAGCAGCTCCCGAGCACTTTGGGAAAAACTGTTTTTT. Amino acid sequence: CASSSRALWEKLFF.

This clonotype was detected a few times. The CDR3 loop reads CSAPSPRANLPGTQYF. CDR3 nucleotide sequence: TGCAGTGCTCCCTCTCCGCGAGCAAACCTCCCGGGGACCCAGTACTTC. The chain couples TRBV20-1 to TRBJ2-5; unclear D gene. V gave up 5 bases and J gave up 7 bases, with 26 bases separating them. Germline V gene sequence: CDR1 DFQATT, CDR2 SNEGSKA (reference sequence). This CDR3 spans 16 amino acids.

As concerns this clonotype: Germline is not matched at one junction end, which may reflect a read error. V and J are TRBV12-3 or TRBV12-4 and TRBJ2-7, with 13 nucleotides matching TRBD2. The CDR3 is made up of 18 amino acids. The CDR3 spells CASSYDTGLAGASSEQYF. The CDR3 DNA sequence: TGTGCCAGCAGTTACGACACAGGACTAGCGGGAGCCTCCTCCGAGCAGTACTTC.

This clonotype was observed many times. V gene TRBV4-2 combines with J gene TRBJ2-7; D is ambiguous. Trimming cost V 1 base and J 3 bases, with 7 bases left between them. Germline loops: CDR1 LGHNA, CDR2 YNFKEQ. This CDR3 is 13 amino acids long. The CDR3 loop reads CASSQGGNYEQYF. CDR3 in DNA: TGTGCCAGCAGCCAAGGAGGTAACTACGAGCAGTACTTC.

This chain joins TRBV6-5 and TRBJ2-3, with D perhaps matching TRBD1 (5 bases). The length of the CDR3 is 17 residues. CDR1 is MNHEY, CDR2 SVGAGI, per germline. V was pared by 0 bases and J by 2 bases, with 15 bases between. The CDR3 loop reads CASSYSSGAGHTDTQYF. The CDR3 DNA reads as TGTGCCAGCAGTTACTCTTCGGGCGCAGGACACACAGATACGCAGTATTTT.

Notes on this clonotype: This clone may be a read error of a much larger clone one base away. The J gene is TRBJ2-7, the V gene TRBV10-3, with D tentatively TRBD1 (7 bases). Deletions cut 11 bases from V and 6 bases from J, with 17 bases between. CDR1 ENHRY and CDR2 SYGVKD come from the germline V gene. CDR3 length: 12 residues. CDR3 region: CAVTPGGLEQYF. In DNA form, the CDR3 reads TGTGCCGTCACCCCAGGGGGGCTCGAGCAGTACTTC.

The genes are TRBV6-1 and TRBJ2-1; TRBD2 matches at 14 bases. CDR1 MNHNS and CDR2 SASEGT come from the germline V gene. After removal of 5 bases from V and 5 bases from J, the junction contained 11 bases not matched to a gene. This CDR3 has 18 residues. The CDR3 region is CASSRKPGLAGANNEQFF. In DNA form, the CDR3 reads TGTGCCAGCAGTAGAAAGCCGGGACTAGCGGGGGCCAACAATGAGCAGTTCTTC.

This chain links TRBV20-1 with TRBJ2-3, with D perhaps matching TRBD2 (7 bases). Germline V CDR1 and CDR2: DFQATT, SNEGSKA (reference sequence). The CDR3 covers 14 residues. V was cut by 0 bases and J by 6 bases, with 13 bases left in between. CDR3 loop: CSAREPGGSDTQYF. In DNA, the CDR3 is TGCAGTGCTAGAGAGCCGGGGGGCAGTGATACGCAGTATTTT.

The V call is TRBV3-1, the J call TRBJ1-1; no clear D. The germline V gene has CDR1 LGHDT and CDR2 YNNKEL (reference sequence). The V end lost 1 base, the J end lost 3 bases, and 6 bases lay between the germline ends. This CDR3 comprises 13 residues. CDR3 sequence reads: CASSQVKYTEAFF. DNA for the CDR3: TGTGCCAGCAGCCAAGTTAAATACACTGAAGCTTTCTTT.

As concerns this clonotype: A much larger clone lies one base from this, so it may be a read error. This chain uses TRBV7-9 with TRBJ1-6; D remains ambiguous. The V gene's germline CDR1 is SEHNR and CDR2 FQNEAQ (reference sequence). There are 10 residues in the CDR3. The CDR3 region is CVSSQNPLHF. The CDR3 nucleotides are TGTGTCAGCAGCCAAAATCCCCTCCACTTT.

The chain is built from TRBV24-1 and TRBJ2-7; possible D gene TRBD2, 5 bases. There are 14 residues in the CDR3. V was cut by 4 bases and J by 3 bases, with 12 bases left in between. Per the germline V gene, CDR1 is KGHDR and CDR2 is SFDVKD. CDR3: CATSDPGRDYEQYF. The CDR3 nucleotides are TGTGCCACCAGTGACCCCGGACGGGACTACGAGCAGTACTTC.

V is TRBV4-3 and J is TRBJ2-3; D ambiguous. The V gene's germline CDR1 is LGHNA and CDR2 YSLEER. The V and J ends lost 3 bases and 3 bases respectively, with 13 bases between them. This CDR3 contains 15 residues. The CDR3 DNA follows: TGCGCCAGCAGCCACTCTACGTTTAGGACAGATACGCAGTATTTT. Translating gives CASSHSTFRTDTQYF.

The chain carries TRBV7-2 and TRBJ2-7; possible D gene TRBD1, 6 bases. This CDR3 comprises 15 residues. Deletions cut 5 bases from V and 4 bases from J, with 18 bases between. Per the germline V gene, CDR1 is SGHTA and CDR2 is FQGNSA. The CDR3: CASSLAGALEYEQYF. For the CDR3, the DNA is TGTGCCAGCAGCCTGGCAGGGGCGCTGGAATACGAGCAGTACTTC.

The sample holds many counts of this clonotype. The chain couples TRBV5-1 to TRBJ2-1; TRBD1 or TRBD2 may be the D gene (5 bases each). Deletions cut 0 bases from V and 0 bases from J, with 7 bases between. Germline loops: CDR1 SGHRS, CDR2 YFSETQ. The CDR3 has 15 residues. As DNA, the CDR3 is TGCGCCAGCAGCTTGGAGGGGAGCTCCTACAATGAGCAGTTCTTC. It yields the protein CASSLEGSSYNEQFF.

In this sample, this clonotype turned up a few times. J is TRBJ1-1 and V is TRBV28; weak D call: TRBD1 (6 bases). CDR1 and CDR2 from the germline V gene are MDHEN and SYDVKM. This CDR3 has 13 residues. The ends were cut back, 2 bases at V and 4 bases at J, with 8 bases in the middle. Here the CDR3 DNA reads TGTGCCAGCAGTTTACGGGGGCGCACTGAAGCTTTCTTT. Residues: CASSLRGRTEAFF.

Notes on this clonotype: Being one base from a much bigger clone, this may be a read error. This chain links TRBV7-2 with TRBJ2-5; 9 nucleotides line up with TRBD2. The CDR3 totals 16 residues. Trimming took 4 bases from V and 5 from J; bases not matched to a gene: 11. CDR1 is SGHTA, CDR2 FQGNSA, per germline. The CDR3: CASSSTGLAASETQYF. The CDR3 nucleotides read TGTGCCAGCAGCTCCACGGGACTAGCTGCGTCGGAGACCCAGTACTTC.

This clonotype was seen many times. The chain joins TRBV6-5 to TRBJ2-1; D not certain. The V end lost 0 bases, the J end lost 5 bases, and 11 bases lay between the germline ends. The germline V gene has CDR1 MNHEY and CDR2 SVGAGI. The CDR3 has 15 residues. DNA of the CDR3: TGTGCCAGCAGTTACTCCTTTTTTGAGAACAATGAGCAGTTCTTC. It codes for CASSYSFFENNEQFF.

This clonotype has just one count. One base away lies a much larger clone, so this may be a sequencing read error. CDR3 sequence: CASSRASGAYNKQFF. CDR3 sequence (DNA): TGTGCCAGCAGCCGCGCTAGCGGGGCCTACAATAAGCAGTTCTTC. The V and J genes are TRBV7-9 and TRBJ2-1; 9 bases fit TRBD2. The germline V gene encodes CDR1 SEHNR and CDR2 FQNEAQ (reference sequence). This CDR3 contains 15 residues.

The chain carries TRBV6-2 or TRBV6-3 and TRBJ1-1, with 8 bases aligning to TRBD1. Unmatched junction bases numbered 16, after V lost 3 bases and J lost 4 bases. Germline V CDR1 and CDR2: MNHEY, SVGEGT. The CDR3 loop spans 18 amino acids. CDR3 nucleotide sequence: TGTGCCAGCAGTTATATAGTGGGGACAGGCTCCTTGAGCACTGAAGCTTTCTTT. This translates into CASSYIVGTGSLSTEAFF.

The chain recombines TRBV3-1 with TRBJ2-5, with D perhaps given as TRBD1 or TRBD2 (5 bases each). V was pared by 8 bases and J by 5 bases, with 12 bases between. CDR3 length equals 12 residues. Germline lookup yields CDR1 LGHDT and CDR2 YNNKEL (reference sequence). The CDR3 here is CASGGEVETQYF. Here the CDR3 DNA reads TGTGCCAGCGGGGGAGAGGTCGAGACCCAGTACTTC.

Note on this clonotype: Mismatch with germline at one junction end may stem from a read error. This chain links TRBV24-1 with TRBJ1-2, with D uncertain. Looked up from germline, CDR1 is KGHDR and CDR2 is SFDVKD. The CDR3 extends over 11 amino acids. This CDR3 reads CATSDFKGCTF. In DNA, the CDR3 is TGTGCCACCAGTGACTTCAAGGGCTGCACCTTC.